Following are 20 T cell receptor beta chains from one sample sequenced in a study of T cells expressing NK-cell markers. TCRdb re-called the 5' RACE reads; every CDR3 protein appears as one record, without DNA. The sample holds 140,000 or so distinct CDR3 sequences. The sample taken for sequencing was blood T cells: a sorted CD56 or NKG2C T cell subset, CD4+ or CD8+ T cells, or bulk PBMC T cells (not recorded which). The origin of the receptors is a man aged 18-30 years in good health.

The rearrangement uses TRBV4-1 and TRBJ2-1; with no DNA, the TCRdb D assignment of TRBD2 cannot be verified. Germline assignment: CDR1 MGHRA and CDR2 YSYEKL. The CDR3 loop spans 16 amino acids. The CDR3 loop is CASSQDRLALYNEQFF.

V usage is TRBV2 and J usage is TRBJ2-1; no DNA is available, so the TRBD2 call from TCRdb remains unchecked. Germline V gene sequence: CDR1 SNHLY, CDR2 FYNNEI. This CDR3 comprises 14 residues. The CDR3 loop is CASTREAGHNEQFF.

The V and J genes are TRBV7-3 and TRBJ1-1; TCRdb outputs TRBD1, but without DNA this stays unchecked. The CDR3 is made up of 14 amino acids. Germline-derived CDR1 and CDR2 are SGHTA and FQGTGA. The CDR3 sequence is CASSLMAGGTEAFF.

The CDR3 sequence is CASSYVASSGRALVGTQYF. The genes are TRBV28 and TRBJ2-3; no DNA is available, so the TRBD2 call from TCRdb remains unchecked. There are 19 residues in the CDR3. Germline V gene sequence: CDR1 MDHEN, CDR2 SYDVKM.

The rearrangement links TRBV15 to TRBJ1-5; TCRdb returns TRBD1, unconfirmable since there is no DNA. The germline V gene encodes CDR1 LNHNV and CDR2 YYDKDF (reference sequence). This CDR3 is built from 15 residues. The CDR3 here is CATSTRQGMGQPQHF.

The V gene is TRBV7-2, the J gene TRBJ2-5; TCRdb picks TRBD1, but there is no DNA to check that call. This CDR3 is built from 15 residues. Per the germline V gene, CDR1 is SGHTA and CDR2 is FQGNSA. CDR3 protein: CASSLVDRSKETQYF.

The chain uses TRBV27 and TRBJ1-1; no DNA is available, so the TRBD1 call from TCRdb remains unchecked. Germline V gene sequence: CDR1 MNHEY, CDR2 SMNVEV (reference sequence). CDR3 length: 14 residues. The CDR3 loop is CASKAFPGQTEAFF.

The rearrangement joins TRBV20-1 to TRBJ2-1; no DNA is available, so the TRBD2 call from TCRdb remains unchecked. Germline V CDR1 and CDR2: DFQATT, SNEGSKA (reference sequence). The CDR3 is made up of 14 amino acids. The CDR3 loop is CSPFSGRNYNEQFF.

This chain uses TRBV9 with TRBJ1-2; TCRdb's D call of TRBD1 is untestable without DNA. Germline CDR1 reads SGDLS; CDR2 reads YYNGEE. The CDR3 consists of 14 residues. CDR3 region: CASSGTGVNYGYTF.

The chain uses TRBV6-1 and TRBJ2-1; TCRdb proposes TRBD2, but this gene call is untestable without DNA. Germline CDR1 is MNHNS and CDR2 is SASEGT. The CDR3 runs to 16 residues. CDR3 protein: CASSPTAGGLYNEQFF.

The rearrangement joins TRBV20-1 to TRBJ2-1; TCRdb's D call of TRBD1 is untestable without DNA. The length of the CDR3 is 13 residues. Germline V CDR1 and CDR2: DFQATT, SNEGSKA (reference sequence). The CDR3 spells CSSRQGFNNEQFF.

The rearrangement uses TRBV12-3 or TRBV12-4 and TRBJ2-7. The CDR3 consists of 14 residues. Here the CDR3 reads CASSLSDAEYEQYF.

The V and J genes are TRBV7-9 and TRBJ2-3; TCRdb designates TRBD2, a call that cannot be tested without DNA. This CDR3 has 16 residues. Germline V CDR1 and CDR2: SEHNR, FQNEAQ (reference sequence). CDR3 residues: CASSSYLGLEPDTQYF.

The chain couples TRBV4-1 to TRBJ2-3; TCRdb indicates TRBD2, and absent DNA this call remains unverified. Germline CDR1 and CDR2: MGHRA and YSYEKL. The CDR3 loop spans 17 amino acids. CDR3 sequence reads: CASMGQTGTSHTDTQYF.

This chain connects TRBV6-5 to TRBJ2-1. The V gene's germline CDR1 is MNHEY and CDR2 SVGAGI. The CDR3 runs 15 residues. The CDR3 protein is CASSYSQGLYNEQFF.

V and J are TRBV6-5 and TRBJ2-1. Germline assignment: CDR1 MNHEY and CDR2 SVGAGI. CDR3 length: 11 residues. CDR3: CASSYGENQFF.

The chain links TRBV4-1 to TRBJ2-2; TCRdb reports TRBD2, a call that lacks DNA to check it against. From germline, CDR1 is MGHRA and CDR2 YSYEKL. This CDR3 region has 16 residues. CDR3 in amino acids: CASSQERTSGNGELFF.

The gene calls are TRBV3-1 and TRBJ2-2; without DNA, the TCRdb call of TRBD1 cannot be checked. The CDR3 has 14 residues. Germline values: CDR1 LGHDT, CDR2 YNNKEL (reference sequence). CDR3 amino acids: CASSRGQNTGELFF.

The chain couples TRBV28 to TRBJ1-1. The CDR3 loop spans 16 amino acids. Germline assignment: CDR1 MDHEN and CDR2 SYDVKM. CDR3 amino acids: CASSLKGPGLNTEAFF. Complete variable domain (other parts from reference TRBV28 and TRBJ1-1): DVKVTQSSRYLVKRTGEKVFLECVQDMDHENMFWYRQDPGLGLRLIYFSYDVKMKEKGDIPEGYSVSREKKERFSLILESASTNQTSMYLCASSLKGPGLNTEAFFGQGTRLTVV.

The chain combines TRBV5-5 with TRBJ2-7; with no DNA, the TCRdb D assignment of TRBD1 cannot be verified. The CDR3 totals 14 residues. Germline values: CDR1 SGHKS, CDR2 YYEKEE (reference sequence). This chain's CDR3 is CASSLGDRAYEQYF.